The clone carrying this TCR beta chain was detected ten times or more. The antigen is not known. Semi-nested PCR with Nested Universal Primer A followed constant-region reverse priming of full-length variable regions. TCRdb re-analysed the 5' RACE reads in MiXCR, keeping a single row per CDR3 protein. The table has some 62,000 distinct CDR3 sequences, roughly 23% seen once. Memory CD4+ T cells were sorted as CD4+CD45RO+CD25- cells. Study-wide points: Tumor-infiltrating Treg TCR alpha and beta sequences overlapped most with tumor naive CD4+ T cells, then blood naive. Tumor memory CD4+ T cell TCR gene usage clustered with blood and lymph node memory CD4+ cells and lymph node naive CD4+ cells.

The TCR comes from a female donor with breast cancer. Sequenced material: memory CD4+ T cells sorted from a lymph node. Subset described: memory CD4+ T cells, CD4+CD45RO+CD25-.

The CDR3 region has the DNA TGTGCCAGCAGCTTAGCGGGAGAGCTAACTTGGAGCTACACCTTC. Translating gives CASSLAGELTWSYTF. The chain links TRBV7-2 to TRBJ1-2; D is uncertain. This CDR3 is 15 amino acids long. Germline CDR1 reads SGHTA; CDR2 reads FQGNSA. V was pared by 0 bases and J by 9 bases, with 17 bases between.